This TCR beta chain was recorded in a study of shared clonotypes between healthy human individuals. Only a few counts were recorded for this clone. The antigen is unknown. Profiled with immunoSEQ multiplex PCR; TCRdb holds only in-frame clones, not every one. The table includes some 510,000 clones, approximately 79% detected once. Points from the study as a whole: Sampling involved blood alone; tissue repertoires likely differ.

J lost 3 bases, V lost 4 bases, and 7 bases had no gene match. This CDR3 has 14 residues. Germline CDR1 SGHNT, CDR2 YYREEE (reference sequence). The chain uses TRBV5-4 and TRBJ2-7; 7 bases fit TRBD1. This TCR was sampled from a woman between 40 and 50 years old in good health. Some clones in this sample may be carry-over from other donors' samples. Material: PBMCs. The CDR3 nucleotides read TGTGCCAGCAGCAGTCGACAGGGAAACTACGAGCAGTACTTC. Translated: CASSSRQGNYEQYF.